A single sample gave rise to the 4 T cell receptor beta chains below, sequenced in a study of blood T cell repertoires in COVID-19 (dated by TCRdb to about 2020). Libraries were constructed by the immunoSEQ multiplex PCR assay. The clones in this table, taken by TCRdb from immuneACCESS, are in-frame only. Not every clone is retained; where verified, under half of the shortfall comes from an unresolved V gene, and the cause of the rest is unknown. This sample lists about 350,000 clones; roughly 89% were detected once. Of the sample, over 3.5% is held by the ten largest clones. The sequencing sample was made of peripheral blood. All receptors come from a woman aged 55-69 years with COVID-19, enrolled during active disease.

The V call is TRBV7-6, the J call TRBJ2-3; no definite D call. CDR1 and CDR2 (germline): SGHVS, FNYEAQ. CDR3 length: 13 amino acids. The V and J ends lost 4 bases and 4 bases respectively, with 9 bases between them. The CDR3 nucleotides read TGTGCCAGCAGCTCGGAGAGGTCAGATACGCAGTATTTT. Protein sequence: CASSSERSDTQYF.

Points on this clone: Additional DNA sequences in this sample encode the identical CDR3. The V and J genes are TRBV19 and TRBJ1-2, with D perhaps matching TRBD1 (5 bases). Germline V gene sequence: CDR1 LNHDA, CDR2 SQIVND (reference sequence). The CDR3 has 12 amino acids. V was shortened by 7 bases and J by 2 bases, with 8 bases between the two germline ends. The CDR3 protein is CASTDRNYGYTF. CDR3 nucleotide sequence: TGTGCCAGTACCGACAGAAACTATGGCTACACCTTC.

This clone occurred a few times. Other DNA variants within this sample encode the same CDR3. The J gene is TRBJ2-5, the V gene TRBV5-6, with unresolved D. V lost 3 bases to trimming and J lost 5 bases, with 5 bases between them. CDR3 length: 11 residues. Per the germline V gene, CDR1 is SGHDT and CDR2 is YYEEEE. The CDR3 region has the DNA TGTGCCAGCAGCTCCCGGGAGACCCAGTACTTC. It translates to CASSSRETQYF.

V gene TRBV30 combines with J gene TRBJ1-3; the D is unclear. There are 13 residues in the CDR3. V shed 0 bases and J shed 0 bases, with 3 bases lying between them. Germline V gene sequence: CDR1 GTSNPN, CDR2 SVGIG (reference sequence). The CDR3 nucleotides read TGTGCCTGGAGTGTGAGCTCTGGAAACACCATATATTTT. Translation gives CAWSVSSGNTIYF. Based on the CDR3 plus reference TRBV30 and TRBJ1-3, the full variable domain is SQTIHQWPATLVQPVGSPLSLECTVEGTSNPNLYWYRQAAGRGLQLLFYSVGIGQISSEVPQNLSASRPQDRQFILSSKKLLLSDSGFYLCAWSVSSGNTIYFGEGSWLTVV.